This T cell receptor (beta chain) appears in the sequencing data of a study of tumor and adjacent non-tumor tissue in lung cancer. Study as a whole: The patients, roughly eleven men and 5 women, were about 30 to 85 with stage I to III disease.

Findings of the study overall: Top 100 clones took a larger repertoire share in normal lung.

No cell sorting was done before RNA was extracted from the tissue. Distant lung tissue was collected more than 3 cm away from the tumor edge. Donors were chemotherapy-naive, newly diagnosed lung cancer surgical patients in China, August–late 2014. In the case of this clonotype: Its antigen is not identified.

A modified ARM-PCR protocol with three rounds of nested PCR amplified TCRbeta. Each CDR3 protein gets one entry after TCRdb re-called the multiplex PCR reads with MiXCR. Here the sample spans 80,000 to 100,000 distinct CDR3 sequences, 75% to 90% being singletons. The sequence was collected from a man aged 55-75 years with small cell lung cancer. Sample: distant non-tumor lung tissue.

The CDR3 nucleotides are TGTGCCAGCAGCTTGCGGGACATGTCGAGCGAGGAACTGTTTTTT. Translating gives CASSLRDMSSEELFF. The V and J genes are TRBV5-4 and TRBJ2-2, with D tentatively TRBD1 (6 bases). Germline CDR1 and CDR2: SGHNT and YYREEE (reference sequence). V dropped 1 base and J dropped 14 bases, with 21 bases sitting between them. The CDR3 totals 15 residues.